Listed here are 9 T cell receptor beta chains from one sample, sequenced in a study of blood T cell repertoires in COVID-19. This table comes from immunoSEQ multiplex PCR, and its TCRdb copy is limited to in-frame clones, with some not included. Of roughly 350,000 clones in the sample, around 90% were seen once. Sequenced input: PBMCs or T cells enriched from blood (not recorded which). The receptors come from a woman aged 25-40 years who had recovered from COVID-19.

The V call is TRBV6-2 or TRBV6-3, the J call TRBJ2-1, with 8 bases lining up with TRBD1. After removal of 3 bases from V and 8 bases from J, the junction contained 15 bases not matched to a gene. Germline lookup yields CDR1 MNHEY and CDR2 SVGEGT. This CDR3 spans 17 amino acids. The CDR3 DNA reads TGTGCCAGCAGTTATGGCCAGGGGGCTAGTTTAATAGATGAGCAGTTCTTC. This encodes CASSYGQGASLIDEQFF.

This clone was recorded once. J is TRBJ1-4 and V is TRBV4-2; D is ambiguous. CDR3 length equals 15 residues. Germline loops: CDR1 LGHNA, CDR2 YNFKEQ. V was pared by 1 base and J by 4 bases, with 10 bases between. The CDR3 protein is CASSQGSGSNEKLFF. CDR3 in DNA: TGTGCCAGCAGCCAAGGGTCGGGAAGTAATGAAAAACTGTTTTTT.

The CDR3 DNA is TGTGCCATCGCGTCACCGAACACCGGGGAGCTGTTTTTT. The encoded protein is CAIASPNTGELFF. The gene calls are TRBV10-3 and TRBJ2-2; no clear D gene. CDR3 length: 13 amino acids. Germline-derived CDR1 and CDR2 are ENHRY and SYGVKD. The germline V and J ends were trimmed by 8 bases and 0 bases, with 7 bases remaining between them.

The rearrangement uses TRBV28 and TRBJ1-4, with D uncertain. The germline gives CDR1 MDHEN, CDR2 SYDVKM. Trimming cost V 8 bases and J 9 bases, with 16 bases left between them. This CDR3 contains 13 residues. The CDR3 protein is CASEGGRSKKLFF. In nucleotides, the CDR3 is TGTGCCAGCGAGGGAGGCCGGTCGAAAAAACTGTTTTTT.

The chain combines TRBV7-8 with TRBJ2-5, with TRBD1 matching over 9 bases. The germline V gene encodes CDR1 SGHVS and CDR2 FQNEAQ. This CDR3 contains 16 residues. J was trimmed by 4 bases and V by 0 bases; bases with no gene match: 6. As DNA, the CDR3 is TGTGCCAGCAGCTTAGCGCCGGGACAGGGCCGAGAGACCCAGTACTTC. The encoded protein is CASSLAPGQGRETQYF.

The chain employs TRBV7-8 and TRBJ1-1, with unresolved D. CDR3 length: 14 residues. Trimming took off 2 bases at V and 2 bases at J, with 9 bases between the two ends. Germline V gene sequence: CDR1 SGHVS, CDR2 FQNEAQ. In DNA, the CDR3 is TGTGCCAGCAGCTTATCACATATTAACACTGAAGCTTTCTTT. Translating gives CASSLSHINTEAFF.

V and J are TRBV7-8 and TRBJ1-1, with D possibly matching TRBD1 (6 bases). This CDR3 region has 18 residues. V was clipped by 5 bases and J by 1 base, with 23 bases between them. Germline V gene sequence: CDR1 SGHVS, CDR2 FQNEAQ. CDR3 DNA sequence: TGTGCCAGCAGCCCCCTACTACGGTTCAGGGGTAAGAACACTGAAGCTTTCTTT. As protein: CASSPLLRFRGKNTEAFF.

The chain carries TRBV19 and TRBJ1-6; D is perhaps TRBD1 (5 bases). The CDR3 is 14 amino acids. From germline, CDR1 is LNHDA and CDR2 SQIVND (reference sequence). Trimming left V 6 bases short and J 4 bases short, with 10 bases between. The CDR3 coding sequence is TGTGCCAGTAGCCGACAGTCTTATAATTCACCCCTCCACTTT. It yields the protein CASSRQSYNSPLHF.

V gene TRBV7-9 combines with J gene TRBJ2-1; a weak D match, TRBD2 (6 bases). CDR1 is SEHNR and CDR2 is FQNEAQ in the germline V gene (reference sequence). The CDR3 length is 17 residues. Trimming shortened V by 0 bases and J by 7 bases, and 19 bases separated the two germline ends. The CDR3 DNA reads as TGTGCCAGCAGCTTAGCGCGGGTGGGAGGCCGCTGGAATGAGCAGTTCTTC. This translates into CASSLARVGGRWNEQFF.